This TCR beta chain was found in a study of cytomegalovirus exposure and HLA in healthy donors. TCRdb's table, derived via immunoSEQ multiplex PCR, lists solely in-frame clones and lacks some. In the table there are approximately 230,000 clones, roughly 87% of which are singletons. The sequence was obtained from a man aged 18 to 30 in good health and CMV-seropositive. Specimen: PBMCs.

In DNA, the CDR3 is TGTGCCAGCAGTGCCCGACTAGCCTCTAGCACAGATACGCAGTATTTT. Residues: CASSARLASSTDTQYF. This chain links TRBV27 with TRBJ2-3, with TRBD2 matching 7 bases. The germline V gene encodes CDR1 MNHEY and CDR2 SMNVEV (reference sequence). With V trimmed by 5 bases and J by 0 bases, 8 bases remained unmatched. This CDR3 comprises 16 residues.